These 18 T cell receptor beta chains came from one sample sequenced in a study of T cells in localized non-small cell lung cancer. Only in-frame clones appear in the TCRdb table, and some are missing; sequencing was by immunoSEQ multiplex PCR. This sample carries 70,000 to 80,000 clones, 70% to 90% of them seen once, and the ten largest clones take less than 25%. The source material was peripheral blood, sampled before any cancer treatment. Receptors originate from a woman aged 35 to 69 with stage I squamous cell lung carcinoma.

The chain links TRBV5-6 to TRBJ2-2; TRBD1 agrees at 9 bases. The CDR3 contains 17 residues. V was pared by 1 base and J by 2 bases, with 6 bases of the junction left unmatched. Germline V gene lookup returns CDR1 SGHDT and CDR2 YYEEEE. CDR3 sequence (DNA): TGTGCCAGCAGCTTGCAGGCGGACAGGGGTAACACCGGGGAGCTGTTTTTT. Translating it yields CASSLQADRGNTGELFF.

The chain links TRBV5-4 to TRBJ2-3, with D perhaps matching TRBD1 (6 bases). Germline CDR1 SGHNT, CDR2 YYREEE (reference sequence). V was shortened by 4 bases and J by 3 bases, with 15 bases between the two germline ends. The CDR3 runs 15 residues. The CDR3 reads CASSVTGIGTDTQYF. DNA of the CDR3: TGTGCCAGCAGCGTCACAGGGATAGGAACAGATACGCAGTATTTT.

The V gene is TRBV5-1, the J gene TRBJ1-1; D remains unclear. The CDR3 runs to 15 residues. Germline CDR1 SGHRS, CDR2 YFSETQ. V was clipped by 2 bases and J by 0 bases, with 11 bases between them. CDR3 amino acids: CASSFSTSMNTEAFF. DNA for the CDR3: TGCGCCAGCAGCTTCTCGACATCTATGAACACTGAAGCTTTCTTT.

The chain has TRBV11-1 and TRBJ1-3; D unresolved. V lost 7 bases and J lost 0, with 13 bases in between. The CDR3 loop spans 15 amino acids. The germline V gene encodes CDR1 SGHAT and CDR2 FQDESV (reference sequence). The CDR3 DNA follows: TGTGCCAGCACCAAGGGCCGGTACTCTGGAAACACCATATATTTT. Its translation is CASTKGRYSGNTIYF.

This clone turned up a few times. The V gene is TRBV5-6, the J gene TRBJ1-5; no clear D. Germline CDR1 reads SGHDT; CDR2 reads YYEEEE. This CDR3 has 13 amino acids. The V end was cut by 0 bases, the J end by 9 bases, with 10 bases between. CDR3 loop: CASSLGVHSPQHF. As DNA, the CDR3 is TGTGCCAGCAGCTTGGGAGTTCACTCGCCCCAGCATTTT.

The chain is built from TRBV9 and TRBJ1-6; a possible D gene is TRBD1 (5 bases). This CDR3 spans 14 amino acids. CDR1 SGDLS and CDR2 YYNGEE come from the germline V gene. The germline V and J ends were trimmed by 0 bases and 7 bases, with 8 bases remaining between them. CDR3 coding DNA: TGTGCCAGCAGCGTAGGCAGGGTAAATTCACCCCTCCACTTT. Encoded protein: CASSVGRVNSPLHF.

The chain combines TRBV4-1 with TRBJ2-3; 8 positions agree with TRBD2. CDR1 MGHRA and CDR2 YSYEKL come from the germline V gene. The CDR3 contains 15 residues. V was clipped by 2 bases and J by 3 bases; unmatched bases: 4. CDR3 bases: TGCGCCAGCAGCCAAATCGGGGGGGCGACAGATACGCAGTATTTT. This gives the protein CASSQIGGATDTQYF.

This clone came up once. The chain carries TRBV2 and TRBJ1-4, with D possibly matching TRBD1 (6 bases). Germline CDR1 reads SNHLY; CDR2 reads FYNNEI. Trimming pared 4 bases from V and 4 bases from J, leaving 7 bases between. The CDR3 covers 13 residues. Written as DNA, the CDR3 is TGTGCCAGCAGTGGACAGGATAATGAAAAACTGTTTTTT. Protein sequence: CASSGQDNEKLFF.

The V gene is TRBV7-9, the J gene TRBJ1-1; the D gene is possibly TRBD1 (5 bases). Trimming took 1 base from V and 5 from J, leaving 8 bases between them. The CDR3 consists of 13 residues. Looked up from germline, CDR1 is SEHNR and CDR2 is FQNEAQ (reference sequence). The CDR3 loop reads CASSLGEGTEAFF. CDR3 bases: TGTGCCAGCAGCTTAGGTGAGGGGACTGAAGCTTTCTTT.

V is TRBV5-6 and J is TRBJ1-1; 8 bases map to TRBD1. The CDR3 length is 15 residues. V gave up 1 base and J gave up 6 bases; unmatched junction bases: 8. Germline V lookup: CDR1 SGHDT, CDR2 YYEEEE. CDR3 sequence (DNA): TGTGCCAGCAGCTTGCAGCGACAGGGGATATCTGAAGCTTTCTTT. Its translation is CASSLQRQGISEAFF.

V and J are TRBV7-9 and TRBJ2-1, with D unclear. Trimming left V 1 base short and J 9 bases short, with 16 bases between. CDR3 length equals 15 residues. The germline V gene has CDR1 SEHNR and CDR2 FQNEAQ (reference sequence). CDR3 nucleotide sequence: TGTGCCAGCAGCTTAGTCTCCAATCATTTCGGTGAGCAGTTCTTC. It is translated as CASSLVSNHFGEQFF.

This clone has just a few counts. The chain uses TRBV14 and TRBJ2-1; 7 nucleotides match TRBD1. Germline V gives CDR1 SGHDN, CDR2 FVKESK. The CDR3 runs to 16 residues. The V gene end was trimmed by 4 bases and the J gene end by 5 bases; junction bases not matched to a gene: 11. CDR3 in DNA: TGTGCCAGCAGCCTTTTTCCGGGACAGCCAGACAATGAGCAGTTCTTC. Protein product: CASSLFPGQPDNEQFF.

This clone was seen a single time. This rearrangement joins TRBV18 to TRBJ2-1; D unclear. V was pared by 0 bases and J by 9 bases, with 6 bases between. CDR3 length: 12 amino acids. The germline CDR1 and CDR2 sequences are KGHSH and LQKENI. CDR3 bases: TGTGCCAGCTCACCACCGGTGAGTGAGCAGTTCTTC. It translates to CASSPPVSEQFF.

V is TRBV30 and J is TRBJ2-7; weak D call: TRBD2 (6 bases). Trimming removed 2 bases at V and 3 bases at J, with 11 bases between. This CDR3 region has 13 residues. Germline V gene lookup returns CDR1 GTSNPN and CDR2 SVGIG (reference sequence). For the CDR3, the DNA is TGTGCCTGGAGTAGGCCGGGGGTCTACGAGCAGTACTTC. Protein: CAWSRPGVYEQYF.

CDR3 DNA: TGTGCCAGCAGCCCGGAGGGCGGGGGTAGCTCCTACAATGAGCAGTTCTTC. The encoded protein is CASSPEGGGSSYNEQFF. The V and J genes are TRBV7-9 and TRBJ2-1; 7 nucleotides agree with TRBD2. The J segment lost 0 bases and the V segment lost 5 bases, leaving 10 bases of the junction unmatched. The V gene's germline CDR1 is SEHNR and CDR2 FQNEAQ (reference sequence). There are 17 residues in the CDR3.

This clone occurred a few times. This chain connects TRBV29-1 to TRBJ2-2; maybe TRBD1 (6 bases). The CDR3 is 13 residues long. V lost 6 bases and J 3 bases, leaving 11 bases between the germline ends. Germline-derived CDR1 and CDR2 are SQVTM and ANQGSEA. The CDR3 reads CSVWNRDTGELFF. The CDR3 DNA reads as TGCAGCGTCTGGAACAGGGACACCGGGGAGCTGTTTTTT.

This sequence joins TRBV6-1 and TRBJ1-2, with TRBD1 as a possible D gene (5 bases). Germline CDR1 and CDR2: MNHNS and SASEGT. Trimming took 8 bases from V and 6 from J, leaving 16 bases between them. The CDR3 sequence is 13 residues long. The chain's CDR3 is CASPERGSDGYTF. CDR3 coding DNA: TGTGCCAGCCCCGAAAGGGGTTCGGATGGCTACACCTTC.

This chain joins TRBV5-1 and TRBJ1-6, with D unclear. The CDR3 contains 15 residues. The V gene's germline CDR1 is SGHRS and CDR2 YFSETQ. The ends were cut back, 0 bases at V and 0 bases at J, with 4 bases in the middle. The CDR3 protein is CASSLAGSYNSPLHF. In DNA form, the CDR3 reads TGCGCCAGCAGCTTGGCAGGCTCCTATAATTCACCCCTCCACTTT.